This T cell receptor (beta chain) was recovered during a study of T cell responses to AZD1222 COVID-19 vaccine. Profiling relied on immunoSEQ multiplex PCR, and the TCRdb table lists in-frame clones only, not all of them. The table includes tens of thousands of clones, around 90% detected once. As regards this clone: Its cognate antigen is unknown.

Broader study findings: Two AZD1222 doses significantly raised spike-specific TCR breadth and depth over controls. Donors were mostly white British, more females; clonal diversity possibly underestimated. Spike-wide coverage was observed for vaccine-associated CD4 TCRs, with dominant responses at 160-218 and 743-854. Among spike-specific TCRs, nearly half reportedly target unmutated variant regions.

The germline CDR1 and CDR2 sequences are ENHRY and SYGVKD. The V segment lost 9 bases and the J segment 10 bases; nucleotides outside the gene matches: 11. The CDR3 length is 13 residues. The chain carries TRBV10-3 and TRBJ1-4, with 7 nucleotides matching TRBD1. This clonotype was sampled from an adult who received the AZD1222 COVID-19 vaccine. The material sequenced was peripheral blood, taken 28 days after the second AZD1222 dose. CDR3 protein: CAMRTGERGKLFF. CDR3 coding DNA: TGTGCCATGAGGACAGGCGAACGTGGAAAACTGTTTTTT.